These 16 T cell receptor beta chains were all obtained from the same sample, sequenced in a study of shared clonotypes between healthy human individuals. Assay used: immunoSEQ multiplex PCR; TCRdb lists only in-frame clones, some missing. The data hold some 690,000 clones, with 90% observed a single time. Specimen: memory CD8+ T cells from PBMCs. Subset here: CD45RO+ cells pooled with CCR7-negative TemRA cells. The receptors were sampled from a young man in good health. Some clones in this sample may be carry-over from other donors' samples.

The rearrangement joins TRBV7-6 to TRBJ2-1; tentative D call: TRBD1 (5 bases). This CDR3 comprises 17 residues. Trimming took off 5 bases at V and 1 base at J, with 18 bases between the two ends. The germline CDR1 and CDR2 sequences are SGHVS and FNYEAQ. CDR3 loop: CASSPSITGASYNEQFF. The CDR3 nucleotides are TGTGCCAGCAGCCCCTCTATTACTGGGGCATCCTACAATGAGCAGTTCTTC.

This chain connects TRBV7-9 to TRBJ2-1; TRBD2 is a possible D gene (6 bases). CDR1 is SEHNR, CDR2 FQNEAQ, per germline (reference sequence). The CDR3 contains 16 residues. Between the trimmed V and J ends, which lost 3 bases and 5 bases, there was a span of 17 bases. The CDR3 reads CASSLDTSSRDNEQFF. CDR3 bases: TGTGCCAGCAGCTTGGATACTAGCAGCCGGGACAATGAGCAGTTCTTC.

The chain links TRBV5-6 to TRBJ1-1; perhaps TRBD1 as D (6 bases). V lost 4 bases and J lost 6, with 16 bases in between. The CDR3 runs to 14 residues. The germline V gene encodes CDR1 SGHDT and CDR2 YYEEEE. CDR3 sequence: CASSPVGGLAEAFF. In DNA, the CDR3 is TGTGCCAGCAGCCCGGTAGGGGGTCTCGCTGAAGCTTTCTTT. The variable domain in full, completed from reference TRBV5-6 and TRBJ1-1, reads DAGVTQSPTHLIKTRGQQVTLRCSPKSGHDTVSWYQQALGQGPQFIFQYYEEEERQRGNFPDRFSGHQFPNYSSELNVNALLLGDSALYLCASSPVGGLAEAFFGQGTRLTVV.

The CDR3 DNA follows: TGTGCCAGCAGTTTAATCCGGGGAAAGTACGAGCAGTACTTC. It is translated as CASSLIRGKYEQYF. The rearrangement joins TRBV27 to TRBJ2-7; a possible D gene is TRBD2 (5 bases). Between the trimmed V and J ends, which lost 2 bases and 4 bases, there was a span of 12 bases. Germline values: CDR1 MNHEY, CDR2 SMNVEV (reference sequence). This CDR3 region has 14 residues.

CDR3 residues: CASSLKGPGTAPFDEQFF. CDR3 bases: TGTGCCAGCAGCTTAAAGGGGCCCGGGACGGCCCCGTTTGATGAGCAGTTCTTC. The chain employs TRBV7-9 and TRBJ2-1; TRBD1 or TRBD2 may be the D gene (5 bases each). The CDR3 has 18 amino acids. In germline, CDR1 is SEHNR, CDR2 FQNEAQ (reference sequence). V lost 2 bases to trimming and J lost 8 bases, with 25 bases between them.

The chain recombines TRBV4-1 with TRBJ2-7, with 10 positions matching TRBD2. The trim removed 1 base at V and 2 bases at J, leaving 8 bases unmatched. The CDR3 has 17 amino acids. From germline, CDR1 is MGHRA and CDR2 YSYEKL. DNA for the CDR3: TGCGCCAGCAGCCAAGTCGTGAGGCTAGCGGGAGCCTACGAGCAGTACTTC. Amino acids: CASSQVVRLAGAYEQYF.

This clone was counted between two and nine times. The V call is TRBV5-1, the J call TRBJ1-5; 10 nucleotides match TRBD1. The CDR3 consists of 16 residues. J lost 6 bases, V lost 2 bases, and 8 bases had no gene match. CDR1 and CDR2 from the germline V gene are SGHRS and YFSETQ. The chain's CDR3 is CASSFGRTGGGQPQHF. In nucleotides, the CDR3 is TGCGCCAGCAGCTTTGGACGGACAGGGGGAGGTCAGCCCCAGCATTTT. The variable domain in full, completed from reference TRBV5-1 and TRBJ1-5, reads KAGVTQTPRYLIKTRGQQVTLSCSPISGHRSVSWYQQTPGQGLQFLFEYFSETQRNKGNFPGRFSGRQFSNSRSEMNVSTLELGDSALYLCASSFGRTGGGQPQHFGDGTRLSIL.

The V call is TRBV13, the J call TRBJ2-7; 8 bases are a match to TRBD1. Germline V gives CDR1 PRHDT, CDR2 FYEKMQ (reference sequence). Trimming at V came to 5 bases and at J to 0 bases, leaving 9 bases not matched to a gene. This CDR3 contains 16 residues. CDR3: CASSAETGDGSYEQYF. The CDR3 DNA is TGTGCCAGCAGCGCGGAGACAGGGGACGGCTCCTACGAGCAGTACTTC.

The CDR3, as DNA: TGTGCCAGCAGCCTAGAGAGTCCGAATCCAACTTACGAGCAGTACTTC. This translates into CASSLESPNPTYEQYF. This chain connects TRBV7-6 to TRBJ2-7; D remains ambiguous. The CDR3 has 16 amino acids. Germline CDR1 reads SGHVS; CDR2 reads FNYEAQ. With 5 bases removed from V and 4 bases from J, the gap between germline ends came to 21 bases.

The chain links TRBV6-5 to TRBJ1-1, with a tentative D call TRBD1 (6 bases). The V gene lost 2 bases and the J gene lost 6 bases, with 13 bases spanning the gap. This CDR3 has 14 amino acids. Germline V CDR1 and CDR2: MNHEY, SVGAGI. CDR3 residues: CASSYGTTGSEAFF. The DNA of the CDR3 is TGTGCCAGCAGTTACGGTACTACAGGGTCTGAAGCTTTCTTT.

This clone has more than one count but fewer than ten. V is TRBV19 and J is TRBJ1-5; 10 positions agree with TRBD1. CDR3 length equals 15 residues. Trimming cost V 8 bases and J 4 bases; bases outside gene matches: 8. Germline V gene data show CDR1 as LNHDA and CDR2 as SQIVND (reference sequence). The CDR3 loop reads CASGDRGVTNQPQHF. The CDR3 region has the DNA TGTGCCAGTGGGGACAGGGGAGTTACAAATCAGCCCCAGCATTTT.

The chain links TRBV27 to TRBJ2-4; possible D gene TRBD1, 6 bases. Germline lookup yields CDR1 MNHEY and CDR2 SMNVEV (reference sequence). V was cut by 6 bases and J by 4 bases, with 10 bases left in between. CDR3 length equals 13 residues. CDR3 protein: CASRAGAKNIQYF. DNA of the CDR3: TGTGCCAGCAGAGCAGGGGCGAAAAACATTCAGTACTTC.

The CDR3 here is CASSALTGALSGNTIYF. For the CDR3, the DNA is TGTGCCAGCAGTGCCCTTACAGGGGCCCTCTCTGGAAACACCATATATTTT. The rearrangement uses TRBV2 and TRBJ1-3; 7 bases match TRBD1. With V trimmed by 4 bases and J by 0 bases, 9 bases remained unmatched. Germline V CDR1 and CDR2: SNHLY, FYNNEI. This CDR3 has 17 residues.

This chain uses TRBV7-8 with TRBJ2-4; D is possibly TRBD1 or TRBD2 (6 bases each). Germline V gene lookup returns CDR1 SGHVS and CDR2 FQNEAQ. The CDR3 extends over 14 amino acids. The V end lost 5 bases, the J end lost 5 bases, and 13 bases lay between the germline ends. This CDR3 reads CASSPWGAENIQYF. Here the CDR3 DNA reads TGTGCCAGCAGCCCCTGGGGGGCGGAAAACATTCAGTACTTC.

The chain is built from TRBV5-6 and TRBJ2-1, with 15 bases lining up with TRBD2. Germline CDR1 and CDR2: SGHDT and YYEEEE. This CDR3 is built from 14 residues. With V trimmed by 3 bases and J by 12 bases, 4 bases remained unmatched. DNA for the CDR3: TGTGCCAGCAGCTCGGGACTAGCGGGAGGTCGGCAGTTCTTC. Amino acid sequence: CASSSGLAGGRQFF.

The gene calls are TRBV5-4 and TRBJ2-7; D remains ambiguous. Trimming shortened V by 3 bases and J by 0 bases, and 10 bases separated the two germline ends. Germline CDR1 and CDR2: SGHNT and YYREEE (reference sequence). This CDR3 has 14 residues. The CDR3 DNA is TGTGCCAGCAGCTCCGAGGCCGGCTCCTACGAGCAGTACTTC. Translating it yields CASSSEAGSYEQYF.